The source of this TCR beta chain is a study of T cells after yellow fever vaccination. As for the study in general: When fractions had low cell numbers, they were prepared with SMART-Seq v4 Ultra Low Input. Study outcomes and limitations: The study re-detected most primary-vaccination clones after the booster (about 95% CD4, 88% CD8). The CD4 compartment and the CD8 compartment contained a small share of clonotypes in common.

This clonotype was observed many times. The antigen remains unidentified. As TCR cDNA was made by 5'RACE template switching, a universal primer site and UMIs were added. TCRdb reprocessed the 5' RACE reads via MiXCR and lists one record per CDR3 protein. The sample holds about 400,000 distinct CDR3 sequences, more than 5.5% seen once. Material: PBMCs, obtained 5 days after the yellow fever booster vaccination. The TCR sequence derives from a man aged 25 to 40 who received the YFV17D yellow fever vaccine.

The CDR3 DNA reads TGCAGTGCTAGGGCGGGGGTGAACACTGAAGCTTTCTTT. Its translation: CSARAGVNTEAFF. V gene TRBV20-1 combines with J gene TRBJ1-1, with D maybe TRBD1 (5 bases). Germline loops: CDR1 DFQATT, CDR2 SNEGSKA (reference sequence). The CDR3 has 13 amino acids. V was trimmed by 3 bases and J by 0 bases, leaving 8 bases between them.